The present T cell receptor beta chain was sequenced within a study of read filtering for tumor transcriptome and immune sequencing. Findings of the study overall: Correlation between methods rose after single-read clonotypes were removed.

This clonotype came up once. Its antigen is as yet unknown. This may come from a read error, since a much larger clone is one base off. The library was built from roughly 400 ng RNA with molecular barcoded adaptors for alpha/delta and beta/gamma chains. One entry per CDR3 protein, called by TCRdb with MiXCR from the reads. The table has 46,000 or so distinct CDR3 sequences, around 19% seen once; the top ten hold roughly 14%. In germline, CDR1 is SGHTA, CDR2 FQGTGA. The CDR3 is 16 amino acids. V gene TRBV7-3 combines with J gene TRBJ2-3; D ambiguous. The DNA end is more similar to TRBJ1-5, so the J call may be wrong. The material sequenced was a population of CD138-negative cells sorted from bone marrow. This TCR was sampled from a donor aged 40 or over with multiple myeloma. The CDR3 loop reads CASSPQYSGRTDTQHF. Written as DNA, the CDR3 is TGTGCCAGCAGCCCGCAGTATAGCGGGAGAACGGATACGCAGCATTTT.